Here is one T cell receptor beta chain with its context. These data come from a study of T cell changes during pregnancy in multiple sclerosis. Trimming shortened V by 6 bases and J by 10 bases, and 13 bases separated the two germline ends. Germline CDR1 MNHEY, CDR2 SVGAGI. This CDR3 is 11 amino acids long. TCRdb keeps only in-frame clones here, not all; method: immunoSEQ multiplex PCR. The table records 65,000 to 80,000 clones, about nine tenths of them present only once. Sequencing used peripheral blood, obtained in the third trimester of pregnancy. The TCR sequence derives from a female donor with multiple sclerosis, enrolled in a pregnancy study. V gene TRBV6-5 combines with J gene TRBJ2-7; D is perhaps TRBD1 (5 bases). CDR3 in DNA: TGTGCCAGCAGACTCGCGACAGACCAGTACTTC. It codes for CASRLATDQYF.